The present T cell receptor beta chain was sequenced within a study of shared clonotypes between healthy human individuals. Study-wide context: A donor's plate count was three for CD4 naive and three for CD4 memory; CD8 naive had two and CD8 memory one.

Naive CD8 cells comprised CD45RO-negative, CCR7-positively selected cells, excluding terminally differentiated effector memory CD45RA+ cells. The repertoire was sequenced with immunoSEQ multiplex PCR; TCRdb's copy has only in-frame clones and lacks some. The sample includes around 2.1 million clones, roughly 91% seen only once; the top ten take over 1.5%. This clone was seen only once. Germline CDR1 is SGHRS and CDR2 is YFSETQ. This CDR3 has 14 amino acids. The V end lost 0 bases, the J end lost 2 bases, and 8 bases lay between the germline ends. The source material was naive CD8+ T cells from PBMCs. The rearrangement uses TRBV5-1 and TRBJ1-2, with unresolved D. This receptor was taken from a man younger than 35 in good health. Some clones in this sample may be carry-over from other donors' samples. The CDR3 loop is CASSLVRENYGYTF. CDR3 DNA sequence: TGCGCCAGCAGCTTGGTGAGAGAAAACTATGGCTACACCTTC.